Below are 16 T cell receptor beta chains sequenced from a single sample in a study of blood T cell repertoires in COVID-19 (dated by TCRdb to 2019 to 2021). Library preparation employed the immunoSEQ multiplex PCR assay. Sourced from immuneACCESS, this table was stored by TCRdb with only in-frame sequences that have V and J called. A share of the clones is absent; for the studies checked, an unresolved V gene accounts for under half, and the remainder has no known explanation. The sample yields some 350,000 clones; about 88% were counted once. The biggest ten clones account for almost 3% of the sample. The specimen was PBMCs or T cells enriched from blood (not recorded which). These receptors originate from a woman aged 25 to 39 who had recovered from COVID-19.

The J gene is TRBJ2-3, the V gene TRBV3-1 (or the pseudogene TRBV3-2), with 12 bases that match TRBD2. V lost 2 bases to trimming and J lost 9 bases; unmatched junction nucleotides: 6. The CDR3 is made up of 15 amino acids. CDR1 LGHDT and CDR2 YNNKEL come from the germline V gene (reference sequence). CDR3 region: CASSQSSGGAGTQYF. The CDR3 nucleotides read TGTGCCAGCAGCCAATCTAGCGGGGGGGCAGGGACGCAGTATTTT.

Here the CDR3 reads CASSFWQGQPQHF. The DNA of the CDR3 is TGTGCCAGCAGCTTTTGGCAGGGTCAGCCCCAGCATTTT. V and J are TRBV7-2 and TRBJ1-5; D might be TRBD1 (5 bases). V lost 3 bases to trimming and J lost 6 bases, with 9 bases between them. The CDR3 totals 13 residues. Germline CDR1 SGHTA, CDR2 FQGNSA.

The gene calls are TRBV28 and TRBJ2-7, with 10 nucleotides matching TRBD2. CDR3 length: 14 amino acids. The ends lost 4 bases at V and 6 bases at J; junction bases unmatched: 6. Germline lookup yields CDR1 MDHEN and CDR2 SYDVKM. CDR3 in amino acids: CASSWSGRGFEQYF. CDR3 coding DNA: TGTGCCAGCAGTTGGAGCGGGAGGGGTTTCGAGCAGTACTTC.

CDR3 nucleotides: TGTGCCAGCAGTACCACTGGGGGGACCAATCAGCCCCAGCATTTT. It translates to CASSTTGGTNQPQHF. The chain links TRBV4-2 to TRBJ1-5, with a weak D call TRBD1 (5 bases). The CDR3 has 15 amino acids. The germline V gene encodes CDR1 LGHNA and CDR2 YNFKEQ. The V end was cut by 6 bases, the J end by 3 bases, with 15 bases between.

The genes are TRBV7-8 and TRBJ1-2, with a tentative D call TRBD1 (5 bases). The CDR3 runs to 12 residues. Germline V gene data show CDR1 as SGHVS and CDR2 as FQNEAQ. Trimming pared 5 bases from V and 3 bases from J, leaving 7 bases between. The CDR3 sequence: CASSPGDYGYTF. The CDR3, as DNA: TGTGCCAGCAGCCCGGGGGACTATGGCTACACCTTC.

V is TRBV27 and J is TRBJ2-7, with D perhaps matching TRBD1 (5 bases). Germline V gene lookup returns CDR1 MNHEY and CDR2 SMNVEV (reference sequence). This CDR3 contains 15 residues. V lost 5 bases and J 0 bases, leaving 14 bases between the germline ends. This chain's CDR3 is CASSLEQAPSYEQYF. CDR3 DNA sequence: TGTGCCAGCAGTCTGGAACAGGCCCCCTCCTACGAGCAGTACTTC.

This chain links TRBV7-6 with TRBJ2-1, with TRBD2 matching 11 bases. This CDR3 spans 16 amino acids. In germline, CDR1 is SGHVS, CDR2 FNYEAQ. J gave up 8 bases and V 5 bases, and 11 bases lay outside the gene matches. The CDR3 coding sequence is TGTGCCAGCAGCCCATATAGCGGGGGGGCTCTCGATGAGCAGTTCTTC. Residues: CASSPYSGGALDEQFF.

The chain is built from TRBV4-1 and TRBJ2-6; 8 bases map to TRBD1. The J segment lost 0 bases and the V segment lost 4 bases, leaving 17 bases of the junction unmatched. The CDR3 has 21 amino acids. CDR1 and CDR2 from the germline V gene are MGHRA and YSYEKL. Here the CDR3 reads CASSREVGRGQTHSGANVLTF. In nucleotides, the CDR3 is TGCGCCAGCAGCCGCGAAGTCGGCAGGGGGCAGACACACTCTGGGGCCAACGTCCTGACTTTC.

The chain combines TRBV7-2 with TRBJ1-1; TRBD1 aligns across 8 bases. J was trimmed by 4 bases and V by 7 bases; bases with no gene match: 8. The V gene's germline CDR1 is SGHTA and CDR2 FQGNSA. The CDR3 extends over 14 amino acids. CDR3 loop: CASTPYRGGTEAFF. The CDR3 nucleotides read TGTGCCAGCACCCCGTACAGGGGGGGCACTGAAGCTTTCTTT.

The V and J genes are TRBV2 and TRBJ2-3; a possible D gene is TRBD1 (5 bases). The CDR3 is made up of 10 amino acids. V gave up 11 bases and J gave up 4 bases, with 7 bases separating them. Germline CDR1 and CDR2: SNHLY and FYNNEI. In DNA, the CDR3 is TGTGCCGCCAGGGCAGATACGCAGTATTTT. Translating gives CAARADTQYF.

This chain connects TRBV27 to TRBJ2-7; 8 nucleotides match TRBD1. This CDR3 comprises 13 residues. The germline gives CDR1 MNHEY, CDR2 SMNVEV (reference sequence). J was trimmed by 0 bases and V by 6 bases; bases with no gene match: 1. This CDR3 reads CASRGQDSYEQYF. As DNA, the CDR3 is TGTGCCAGCAGGGGACAGGACTCCTACGAGCAGTACTTC.

The chain uses TRBV12-3 or TRBV12-4 and TRBJ1-5; 8 positions agree with TRBD1. This CDR3 contains 13 residues. Losses at the gene ends were 6 bases for V and 5 bases for J; bases not matched to a gene: 3. This chain's CDR3 is CASRETGDQPQHF. The DNA of the CDR3 is TGTGCCAGCAGGGAGACAGGGGATCAGCCCCAGCATTTT.

The CDR3 protein is CASSQDRGRDTQYF. The CDR3 DNA sequence: TGCGCCAGCAGCCAAGATAGGGGGAGAGATACGCAGTATTTT. This chain links TRBV4-1 with TRBJ2-3, with a tentative D call TRBD1 (6 bases). Between the trimmed V and J ends, which lost 0 bases and 5 bases, there was a span of 9 bases. Germline CDR1 and CDR2: MGHRA and YSYEKL. The CDR3 is made up of 14 amino acids.

This CDR3 reads CAWSVESGYGYGYTF. CDR3 DNA sequence: TGTGCCTGGAGTGTAGAGTCCGGGTACGGCTATGGCTACACCTTC. This chain links TRBV30 with TRBJ1-2, with unresolved D. CDR1 GTSNPN and CDR2 SVGIG come from the germline V gene (reference sequence). The CDR3 is made up of 15 amino acids. The V end lost 0 bases, the J end lost 4 bases, and 15 bases lay between the germline ends.

This CDR3 reads CASSQETGAREFYPEAFF. CDR3 DNA: TGTGCCAGCAGCCAGGAAACAGGGGCACGGGAATTCTATCCTGAAGCTTTCTTT. The chain employs TRBV3-1 (or the pseudogene TRBV3-2) and TRBJ1-1, with 7 bases lining up with TRBD1. The V and J ends lost 3 bases and 6 bases, in that order; junction bases with no gene match: 19. The germline V gene has CDR1 LGHDT and CDR2 YNNKEL (reference sequence). This CDR3 is built from 18 residues.

V usage is TRBV7-9 and J usage is TRBJ1-1, with TRBD1 identical over 8 bases. The CDR3 runs 14 residues. Germline CDR1 SEHNR, CDR2 FQNEAQ (reference sequence). The V gene end was trimmed by 5 bases and the J gene end by 5 bases; junction bases not matched to a gene: 7. CDR3 residues: CASSLNRGGTEAFF. The CDR3 DNA sequence: TGTGCCAGCAGCCTGAACAGGGGGGGGACTGAAGCTTTCTTT.